This T cell receptor (beta chain) was captured in a study of neoadjuvant anti-PD-1 for oral cavity cancer. Trimming removed 5 bases at V and 6 bases at J, with 14 bases between. The CDR3 has 14 residues. Looked up from germline, CDR1 is SGHAT and CDR2 is FQNNGV. Clones were sequenced by immunoSEQ multiplex PCR, and TCRdb holds only the in-frame ones, with some missing. The repertoire holds 30,000 to 35,000 clones, with approximately 90% as singletons. This TCR was sampled from a person between 40 and 85 years old with oral cavity squamous cell carcinoma. This sequence joins TRBV11-2 and TRBJ1-5; D not resolved. The starting material was PBMCs, obtained before nivolumab (anti-PD-1) treatment. The CDR3 DNA follows: TGTGCCAGCAGCCTTGGGGATTGGGGTCAGCCCCAGCATTTT. Its protein product is CASSLGDWGQPQHF.